These 10 T cell receptor beta chains originate from one sample sequenced in a study of blood T cell repertoires in COVID-19. Some clones are missing from TCRdb's copy, which holds only in-frame ones; the method was immunoSEQ multiplex PCR. In the table there are 240,000 or so clones, around 85% of which are singletons. The material sequenced was peripheral blood. The receptors were sampled from a woman aged 80 or over with acute or convalescent COVID-19.

This sequence joins TRBV7-2 and TRBJ2-5; 10 nucleotides match TRBD2. The CDR3 spans 16 residues. J was trimmed by 5 bases and V by 4 bases; bases with no gene match: 10. From germline, CDR1 is SGHTA and CDR2 FQGNSA. CDR3 sequence: CASSSQRGGRGETQYF. The CDR3 nucleotides read TGTGCCAGCAGCTCCCAGCGGGGGGGCCGGGGGGAGACCCAGTACTTC.

This clone was detected only a few times. V is TRBV5-1 and J is TRBJ2-6; tentative D call: TRBD2 (6 bases). The CDR3 covers 16 residues. Trimming took 4 bases from V and 2 from J, leaving 13 bases between them. The germline V gene encodes CDR1 SGHRS and CDR2 YFSETQ. The CDR3, as DNA: TGCGCCAGCAGCCCTCGCGGGGAGCCTGGGGCCAACGTCCTGACTTTC. Translation gives CASSPRGEPGANVLTF.

The V call is TRBV11-2, the J call TRBJ2-3, with 7 bases fitting TRBD1. CDR3 length equals 13 residues. V shed 6 bases and J 5 bases; nucleotides not matched to a gene: 5. CDR1 and CDR2 from the germline V gene are SGHAT and FQNNGV. The chain's CDR3 is CASRSSGGDTQYF. CDR3 DNA: TGTGCCAGCAGATCCTCAGGGGGAGATACGCAGTATTTT. Using reference TRBV11-2 and TRBJ2-3 for the parts outside the CDR3, the full variable domain is EAGVAQSPRYKIIEKRQSVAFWCNPISGHATLYWYQQILGQGPKLLIQFQNNGVVDDSQLPKDRFSAERLKGVDSTLKIQPAKLEDSAVYLCASRSSGGDTQYFGPGTRLTVL.

This chain links TRBV28 with TRBJ1-5, with D uncertain. The germline V gene encodes CDR1 MDHEN and CDR2 SYDVKM. Trimming left V 5 bases short and J 5 bases short, with 16 bases between. The CDR3 totals 15 residues. The CDR3 coding sequence is TGTGCCAGCAGTCCCCCCGCGGGGTTCTATCAGCCCCAGCATTTT. Protein: CASSPPAGFYQPQHF. Looking up the rest from reference TRBV28 and TRBJ1-5 gives the full variable domain: DVKVTQSSRYLVKRTGEKVFLECVQDMDHENMFWYRQDPGLGLRLIYFSYDVKMKEKGDIPEGYSVSREKKERFSLILESASTNQTSMYLCASSPPAGFYQPQHFGDGTRLSIL.

V is TRBV1 and J is TRBJ2-4; the table's D call of TRBD1 was not tested on the DNA. TRBV1 is tagged as a pseudogene. The CDR3 totals 18 residues. The CDR3 nucleotides are TGCACCAGCACAGCGAGTAGACAGGTCCTTTGGGGCAAAAACATTCAGTACTTC. Encoded protein: CTSTASRQVLWGKNIQYF.

The rearrangement uses TRBV28 and TRBJ2-7; 14 bases fit TRBD2. Germline assignment: CDR1 MDHEN and CDR2 SYDVKM. J was trimmed by 9 bases and V by 5 bases; bases with no gene match: 12. The CDR3 contains 16 residues. In DNA, the CDR3 is TGTGCCAGCAGTCATCCGGGACTAGCGGGAGCGGTCGGGCAGTACTTC. Protein: CASSHPGLAGAVGQYF.

This clone was seen only a few times. This sequence joins TRBV7-3 and TRBJ1-6; the D gene is possibly TRBD1 (5 bases). CDR3 size: 13 residues. Trimming shortened V by 4 bases and J by 9 bases, and 10 bases separated the two germline ends. Germline V gene lookup returns CDR1 SGHTA and CDR2 FQGTGA. The CDR3 DNA reads TGTGCCAGCAGCTCCTCTAGGGGTTCACCCCTCCACTTT. It translates to CASSSSRGSPLHF.

This clone showed up just a few times. Other nucleotide sequences in the sample specify the same CDR3. The chain is built from TRBV29-1 and TRBJ2-3; D ambiguous. The CDR3 extends over 13 amino acids. V was pared by 6 bases and J by 2 bases, with 12 bases between. CDR1 SQVTM and CDR2 ANQGSEA come from the germline V gene. The CDR3 bases are TGCAGCGTCGATACCGGGTTCACAGATACGCAGTATTTT. This gives the protein CSVDTGFTDTQYF.

The chain recombines TRBV18 with TRBJ1-2; 7 bases are a match to TRBD1. V shed 6 bases and J 5 bases; nucleotides not matched to a gene: 9. This CDR3 region has 14 residues. Germline V lookup: CDR1 KGHSH, CDR2 LQKENI. The CDR3 region is CASSPEGASYGYTF. CDR3 nucleotide sequence: TGTGCCAGCTCCCCTGAGGGGGCATCTTATGGCTACACCTTC.

Note on this clone: The junction departs from the called germline gene at one end, perhaps through a read error. This chain connects TRBV2 to TRBJ2-1; D is ambiguous. Germline CDR1 and CDR2: SNHLY and FYNNEI. The CDR3 extends over 11 amino acids. CDR3 protein: CASSPYSEQFF. CDR3 DNA: TGTGCCAGCAGTCCCTACAGTGAGCAGTTCTTC.